The TCR beta chain under discussion was sequenced for a study of vaccination and CD4 T cells after COVID-19. Study overall: Median time from COVID diagnosis to post-COVID sampling was roughly 13 weeks (35 to 161).

An Oncomine TCR Beta short-read assay was used to sequence the DNA from cultured CD4+ T cells. MiXCR was run by TCRdb on the PCR reads, yielding one entry per CDR3 protein. The sample has fewer than 12,000 distinct CDR3 sequences; over 35% are singletons. The CDR3 runs to 15 residues. Germline CDR1 is GTSNPN and CDR2 is SVGIG (reference sequence). The germline V and J ends were trimmed by 2 bases and 6 bases, with 17 bases remaining between them. In regard to this clonotype: Its antigen remains unidentified.

Documented treatment: roughly 10-day PBMC culture with coronavirus spike peptide pools or control peptides (ViraFEST assay). The specimen was CD4+ T cells from blood, cultured in vitro. The sequence came from a human donor who had recovered from COVID-19. V is TRBV30 and J is TRBJ2-4; D remains unclear. The CDR3 region has the DNA TGTGCCTGGAGTATCCCATCCTTTACCCGAAACATTCAGTACTTC. This sequence encodes CAWSIPSFTRNIQYF.